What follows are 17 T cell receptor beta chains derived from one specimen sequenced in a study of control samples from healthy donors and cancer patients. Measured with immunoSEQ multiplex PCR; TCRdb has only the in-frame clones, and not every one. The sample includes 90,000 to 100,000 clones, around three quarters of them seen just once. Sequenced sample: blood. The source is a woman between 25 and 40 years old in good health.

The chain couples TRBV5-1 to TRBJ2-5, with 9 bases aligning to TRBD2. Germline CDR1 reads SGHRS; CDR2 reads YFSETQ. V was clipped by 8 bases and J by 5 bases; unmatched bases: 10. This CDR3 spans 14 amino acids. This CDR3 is CASARRGGDETQYF. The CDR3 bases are TGCGCCAGTGCCCGGCGGGGGGGCGACGAGACCCAGTACTTC.

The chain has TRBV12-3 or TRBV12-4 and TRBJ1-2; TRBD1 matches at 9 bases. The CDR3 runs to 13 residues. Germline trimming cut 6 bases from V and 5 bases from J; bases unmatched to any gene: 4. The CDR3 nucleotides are TGTGCCAGCAGCAAGGACAGGGGATATGGCTACACCTTC. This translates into CASSKDRGYGYTF.

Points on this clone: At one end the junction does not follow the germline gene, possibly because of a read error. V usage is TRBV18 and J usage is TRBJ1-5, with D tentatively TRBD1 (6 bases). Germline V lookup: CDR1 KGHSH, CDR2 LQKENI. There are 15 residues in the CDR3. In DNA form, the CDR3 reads TGTGCCAGCTCCCCACAGGGAAAAAGGGATCAGCCCCAGCATTTT. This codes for CASSPQGKRDQPQHF.

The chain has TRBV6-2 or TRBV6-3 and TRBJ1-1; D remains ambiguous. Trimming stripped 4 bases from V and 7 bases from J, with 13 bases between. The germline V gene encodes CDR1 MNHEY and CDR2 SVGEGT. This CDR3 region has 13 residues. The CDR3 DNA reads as TGTGCCAGCAGTTTCTTGGGGATCGGTGAAGCTTTCTTT. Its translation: CASSFLGIGEAFF.

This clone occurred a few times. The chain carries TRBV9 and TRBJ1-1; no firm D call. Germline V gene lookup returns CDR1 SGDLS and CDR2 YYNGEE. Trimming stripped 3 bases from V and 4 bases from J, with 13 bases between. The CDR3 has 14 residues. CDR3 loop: CASSAYPIGTEAFF. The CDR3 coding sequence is TGTGCCAGCAGCGCCTATCCCATCGGCACTGAAGCTTTCTTT.

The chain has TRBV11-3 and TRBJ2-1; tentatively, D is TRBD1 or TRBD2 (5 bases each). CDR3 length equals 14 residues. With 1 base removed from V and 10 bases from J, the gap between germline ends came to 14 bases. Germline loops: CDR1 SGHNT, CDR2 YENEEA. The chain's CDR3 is CASSLVVGEAEQFF. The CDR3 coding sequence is TGTGCCAGCAGCTTAGTTGTGGGGGAAGCCGAGCAGTTCTTC.

CDR3 DNA: TGTGCCTGGGGCTCACAGGGGGGTCAGCCCCAGCATTTT. It specifies CAWGSQGGQPQHF. The chain carries TRBV30 and TRBJ1-5; 8 nucleotides agree with TRBD1. J lost 6 bases, V lost 5 bases, and 6 bases had no gene match. From germline, CDR1 is GTSNPN and CDR2 SVGIG (reference sequence). The CDR3 contains 13 residues.

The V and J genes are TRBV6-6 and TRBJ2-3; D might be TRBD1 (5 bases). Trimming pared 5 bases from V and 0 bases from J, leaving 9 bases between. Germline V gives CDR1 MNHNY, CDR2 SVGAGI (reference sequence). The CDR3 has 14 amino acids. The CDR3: CASSDSSSTDTQYF. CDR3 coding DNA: TGTGCCAGCAGTGACAGCTCTAGCACAGATACGCAGTATTTT.

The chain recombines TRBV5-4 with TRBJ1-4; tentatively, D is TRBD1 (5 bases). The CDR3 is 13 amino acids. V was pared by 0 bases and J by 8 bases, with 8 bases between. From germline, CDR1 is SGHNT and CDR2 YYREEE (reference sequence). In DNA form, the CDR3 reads TGTGCCAGCAGCTTGGCAGGGCTCGAAAAACTGTTTTTT. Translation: CASSLAGLEKLFF. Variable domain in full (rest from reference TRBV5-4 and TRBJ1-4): ETGVTQSPTHLIKTRGQQVTLRCSSQSGHNTVSWYQQALGQGPQFIFQYYREEENGRGNFPPRFSGLQFPNYSSELNVNALELDDSALYLCASSLAGLEKLFFGSGTQLSVL.

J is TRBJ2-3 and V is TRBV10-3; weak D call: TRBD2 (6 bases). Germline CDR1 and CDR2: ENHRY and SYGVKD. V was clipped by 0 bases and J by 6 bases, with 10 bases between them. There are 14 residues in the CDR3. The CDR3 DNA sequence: TGTGCCATCAGTGAGTCGACTAGGGAGGATACGCAGTATTTT. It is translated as CAISESTREDTQYF.

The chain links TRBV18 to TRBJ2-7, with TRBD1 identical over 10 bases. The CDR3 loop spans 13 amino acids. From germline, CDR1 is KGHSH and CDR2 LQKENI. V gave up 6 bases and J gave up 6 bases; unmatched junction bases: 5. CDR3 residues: CASSRDRGSEQYF. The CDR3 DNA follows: TGTGCCAGCTCCCGGGACAGGGGATCCGAGCAGTACTTC.

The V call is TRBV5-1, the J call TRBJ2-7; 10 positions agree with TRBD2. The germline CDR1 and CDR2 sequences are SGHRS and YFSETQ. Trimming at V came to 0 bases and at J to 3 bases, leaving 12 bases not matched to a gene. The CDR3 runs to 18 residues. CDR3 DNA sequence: TGCGCCAGCAGCTTGGCCGGTAATAGCGGGGGGTCCAACTACGAGCAGTACTTC. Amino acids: CASSLAGNSGGSNYEQYF.

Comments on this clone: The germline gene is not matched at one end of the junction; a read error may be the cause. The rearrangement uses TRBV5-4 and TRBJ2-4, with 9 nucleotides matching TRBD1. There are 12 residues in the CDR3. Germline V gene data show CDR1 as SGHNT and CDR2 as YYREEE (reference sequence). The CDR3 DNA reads TGTGCCAGCAGCCTCCCGGGACAGGGAATGGACTTC. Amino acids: CASSLPGQGMDF.

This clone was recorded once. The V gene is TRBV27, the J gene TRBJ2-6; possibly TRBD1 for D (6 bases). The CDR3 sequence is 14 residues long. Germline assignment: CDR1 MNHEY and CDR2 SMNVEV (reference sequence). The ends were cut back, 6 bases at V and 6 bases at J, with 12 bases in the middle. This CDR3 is CASRQRGMANVLTF. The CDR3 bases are TGTGCCAGCAGGCAGAGGGGGATGGCCAACGTCCTGACTTTC.

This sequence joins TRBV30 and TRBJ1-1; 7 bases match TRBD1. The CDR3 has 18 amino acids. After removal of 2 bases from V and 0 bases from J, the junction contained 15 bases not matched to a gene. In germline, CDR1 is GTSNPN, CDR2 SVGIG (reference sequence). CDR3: CAWSPRGRGVFMNTEAFF. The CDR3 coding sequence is TGTGCCTGGAGTCCCCGGGGCAGGGGGGTTTTCATGAACACTGAAGCTTTCTTT.

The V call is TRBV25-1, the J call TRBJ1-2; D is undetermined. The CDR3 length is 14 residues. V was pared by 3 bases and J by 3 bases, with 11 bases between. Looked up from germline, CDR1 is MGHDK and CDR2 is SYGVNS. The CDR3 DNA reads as TGTGCCAGCAGTGATCGGGCTGGAGACTATGGCTACACCTTC. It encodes CASSDRAGDYGYTF.

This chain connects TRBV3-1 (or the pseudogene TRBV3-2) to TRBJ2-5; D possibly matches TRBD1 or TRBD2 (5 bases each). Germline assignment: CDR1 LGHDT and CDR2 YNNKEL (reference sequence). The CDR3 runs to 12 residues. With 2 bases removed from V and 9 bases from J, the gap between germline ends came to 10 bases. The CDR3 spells CASSQSRDAQYF. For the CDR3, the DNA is TGTGCCAGCAGCCAATCCAGGGACGCCCAGTACTTC.